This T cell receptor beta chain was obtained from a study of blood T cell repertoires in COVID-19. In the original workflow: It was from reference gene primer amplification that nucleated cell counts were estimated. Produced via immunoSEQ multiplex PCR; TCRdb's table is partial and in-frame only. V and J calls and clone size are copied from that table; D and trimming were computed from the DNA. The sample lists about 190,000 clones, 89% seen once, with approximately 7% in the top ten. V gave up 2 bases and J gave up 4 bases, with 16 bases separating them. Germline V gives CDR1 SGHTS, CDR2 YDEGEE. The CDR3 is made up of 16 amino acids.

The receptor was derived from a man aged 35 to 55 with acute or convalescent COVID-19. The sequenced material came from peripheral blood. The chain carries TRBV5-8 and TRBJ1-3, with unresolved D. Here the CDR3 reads CASSLRSFVRGNTIYF. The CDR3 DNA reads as TGTGCCAGCAGCTTAAGGAGCTTCGTCCGGGGAAACACCATATATTTT. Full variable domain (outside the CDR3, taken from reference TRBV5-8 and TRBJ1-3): EAGVTQSPTHLIKTRGQQATLRCSPISGHTSVYWYQQALGLGLQFLLWYDEGEERNRGNFPPRFSGRQFPNYSSELNVNALELEDSALYLCASSLRSFVRGNTIYFGEGSWLTVV.